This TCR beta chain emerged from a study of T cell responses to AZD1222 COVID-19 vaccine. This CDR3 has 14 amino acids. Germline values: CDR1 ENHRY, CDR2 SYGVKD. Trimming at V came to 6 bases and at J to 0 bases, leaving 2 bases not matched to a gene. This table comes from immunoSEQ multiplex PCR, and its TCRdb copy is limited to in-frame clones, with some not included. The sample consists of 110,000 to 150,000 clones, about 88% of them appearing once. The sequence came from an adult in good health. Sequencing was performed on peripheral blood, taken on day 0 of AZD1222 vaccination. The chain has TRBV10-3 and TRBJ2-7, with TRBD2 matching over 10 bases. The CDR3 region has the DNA TGTGCCATCAGGGCTAGCGGGGGCTCCTACGAGCAGTACTTC. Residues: CAIRASGGSYEQYF.